A single count supports the clone carrying this T cell receptor beta chain. The data are from a study of identifying expanded T cells in peripheral blood. Profiled with immunoSEQ multiplex PCR; TCRdb holds only in-frame clones, not every one. This sample has about 52,000 clones; approximately 86% occur once, and the top ten carry roughly 15%. Collection occurred without any documented infections or immune events in donors. Germline V lookup: CDR1 SNHLY, CDR2 FYNNEI. The V gene lost 6 bases and the J gene lost 10 bases, with 19 bases spanning the gap. The CDR3 totals 14 residues. The sequenced sample consisted of blood. The sequence came from a person between 18 and 70 years old in good health. This chain uses TRBV2 with TRBJ2-1, with D maybe TRBD2 (5 bases). CDR3 region: CASSPALARREQFF. The CDR3 nucleotides are TGTGCCAGCAGCCCCGCCCTAGCTCGTCGGGAGCAGTTCTTC. Supplemented by reference TRBV2 and TRBJ2-1, the full variable domain reads EPEVTQTPSHQVTQMGQEVILRCVPISNHLYFYWYRQILGQKVEFLVSFYNNEISEKSEIFDDQFSVERPDGSNFTLKIRSTKLEDSAMYFCASSPALARREQFFGPGTRLTVL.